This TCR beta chain appears in the sequencing data of a study of OX40 agonist ivuxolimab in advanced cancers. Overall study: The study enrolled dose-escalation patients with hepatocellular carcinoma, melanoma, renal cell or head and neck cancer. Study results and caveats: The study observed clonal expansion of CD4+ and CD8+ blood T cells by week 6 at 0.1 to 3.0 mg/kg.

The length of the CDR3 is 15 residues. Germline assignment: CDR1 MDHEN and CDR2 SYDVKM. V lost 4 bases and J 1 base, leaving 13 bases between the germline ends. Details on this clone: What it recognizes is unknown.

Data came from immunoSEQ multiplex PCR; TCRdb stores just in-frame clones and leaves some out. This sample has about 70,000 clones, with about 81% found just once. This sample comprised CD4+ or CD8+ T cells sorted from blood, obtained in a trial of the OX40 agonist ivuxolimab. The chain recombines TRBV28 with TRBJ1-1; possibly TRBD1 for D (6 bases). The TCR comes from an adult with an advanced solid tumor such as melanoma, head and neck, liver or kidney cancer. CDR3 region: CASSYPGDTNTEAFF. CDR3 in DNA: TGTGCCAGCAGTTATCCAGGGGATACGAACACTGAAGCTTTCTTT.